This TCR beta chain was identified in a study of T cell responses to AZD1222 COVID-19 vaccine. For the study at large: Pooled together were second doses at about 4 or about 12 weeks.

Produced via immunoSEQ multiplex PCR; TCRdb's table is partial and in-frame only. The sample lists 150,000 to 180,000 clones, about 88% occurring once. This clone has only a few counts. This CDR3 has 13 residues. Trimming took off 0 bases at V and 6 bases at J, with 6 bases between the two ends. Per the germline V gene, CDR1 is PRHDT and CDR2 is FYEKMQ (reference sequence). The material sequenced was peripheral blood, taken on day 0 of AZD1222 vaccination. The origin of this receptor is an adult in good health. The rearrangement joins TRBV13 to TRBJ2-1; D not resolved. In DNA, the CDR3 is TGTGCCAGCAGCTTAGGAGTTAGCAATGAGCAGTTCTTC. The encoded protein is CASSLGVSNEQFF.